The 25 T cell receptor beta chains presented below share a single source sample, sequenced in a study of cytomegalovirus exposure and HLA in healthy donors. 60 Vbeta and 13 Jbeta primers were used in PCR. The method was immunoSEQ multiplex PCR; TCRdb's version includes in-frame clones alone and lacks a portion of them. The sample has 160,000 or so clones; approximately 80% are singletons. The material sequenced was PBMCs. All receptors come from a man aged 18 to 30 in good health and CMV-seropositive.

The chain has TRBV11-3 and TRBJ2-3; D unclear. V was pared by 3 bases and J by 4 bases, with 5 bases between. CDR3 size: 12 residues. Looked up from germline, CDR1 is SGHNT and CDR2 is YENEEA. CDR3 protein: CASSFSADTQYF. DNA of the CDR3: TGTGCCAGCAGCTTCTCGGCAGATACGCAGTATTTT. Full variable domain (missing parts from reference TRBV11-3 and TRBJ2-3): EAGVVQSPRYKIIEKKQPVAFWCNPISGHNTLYWYLQNLGQGPELLIRYENEEAVDDSQLPKDRFSAERLKGVDSTLKIQPAELGDSAVYLCASSFSADTQYFGPGTRLTVL.

The chain joins TRBV5-1 to TRBJ2-7, with 7 bases lining up with TRBD1. Per germline, CDR1 SGHRS and CDR2 YFSETQ. The CDR3 is 15 amino acids. Germline trimming cut 4 bases from V and 0 bases from J; bases unmatched to any gene: 7. The CDR3 DNA reads TGCGCCAGCAGCACGGGACAGCGAAGCTCCTACGAGCAGTACTTC. Its translation is CASSTGQRSSYEQYF.

This clone was seen just once. The chain has TRBV5-1 and TRBJ2-1, with 7 positions matching TRBD2. Germline lookup yields CDR1 SGHRS and CDR2 YFSETQ. Trimming cost V 5 bases and J 3 bases; bases outside gene matches: 5. The CDR3 runs to 14 residues. This CDR3 reads CASRLSGNYNEQFF. CDR3 DNA: TGCGCCAGCAGGTTAAGCGGGAACTACAATGAGCAGTTCTTC.

This rearrangement joins TRBV5-1 to TRBJ2-7; perhaps TRBD1 as D (6 bases). V dropped 2 bases and J dropped 8 bases, with 11 bases sitting between them. CDR3 length: 12 residues. Per germline, CDR1 SGHRS and CDR2 YFSETQ. CDR3 DNA: TGCGCCAGCAGCTTCGAACAGGGAAAGCAGTACTTC. It encodes CASSFEQGKQYF.

The V and J genes are TRBV4-2 and TRBJ1-4, with TRBD1 as a possible D gene (6 bases). V gave up 4 bases and J gave up 3 bases, with 15 bases separating them. Germline V CDR1 and CDR2: LGHNA, YNFKEQ. The CDR3 contains 16 residues. Written as DNA, the CDR3 is TGTGCCAGCAGCCGCCGGACAGAGCTGTCTAATGAAAAACTGTTTTTT. Protein: CASSRRTELSNEKLFF.

The V gene is TRBV5-5, the J gene TRBJ2-7; TRBD2 might be the D (5 bases). The V and J ends lost 0 bases and 4 bases respectively, with 11 bases between them. Germline values: CDR1 SGHKS, CDR2 YYEKEE (reference sequence). The CDR3 runs to 14 residues. This chain's CDR3 is CASSLEGSVYEQYF. In DNA, the CDR3 is TGTGCCAGCAGCTTGGAGGGTAGCGTATACGAGCAGTACTTC.

This sequence joins TRBV6-5 and TRBJ1-1, with no clear D. There are 12 residues in the CDR3. CDR1 and CDR2 (germline): MNHEY, SVGAGI. Trimming took 3 bases from V and 10 from J, leaving 12 bases between them. CDR3 DNA sequence: TGTGCCAGCAGTTATACCGAATTCGGAGCTTTCTTT. It codes for CASSYTEFGAFF.

Points on this clone: Other DNA sequences in this sample translate to the same CDR3. The chain joins TRBV2 to TRBJ1-2, with D maybe TRBD1 (6 bases). This CDR3 comprises 13 residues. The V gene's germline CDR1 is SNHLY and CDR2 FYNNEI. V was cut by 5 bases and J by 2 bases, with 9 bases left in between. The CDR3 region has the DNA TGTGCCAGCAGTAAGGACAGCAACTATGGCTACACCTTC. This sequence encodes CASSKDSNYGYTF.

The sample holds a few counts of this clone. The J gene is TRBJ2-1, the V gene TRBV2; 13 nucleotides agree with TRBD2. In germline, CDR1 is SNHLY, CDR2 FYNNEI. Germline trimming cut 11 bases from V and 6 bases from J; bases unmatched to any gene: 7. The CDR3 contains 14 residues. CDR3 coding DNA: TGTGCCTCTAGACTAGCGGGAGGTCGCAATGAGCAGTTCTTC. Its translation is CASRLAGGRNEQFF.

This chain connects TRBV5-8 to TRBJ1-4, with TRBD1 as a possible D gene (5 bases). This CDR3 comprises 16 residues. Trimming took off 5 bases at V and 0 bases at J, with 14 bases between the two ends. CDR1 is SGHTS, CDR2 YDEGEE, per germline. Here the CDR3 reads CASRDQGGTTNEKLFF. CDR3 DNA sequence: TGTGCCAGCAGAGATCAGGGAGGGACAACTAATGAAAAACTGTTTTTT.

The CDR3 region is CASSESGRAIDTQYF. The DNA of the CDR3 is TGTGCCAGCAGCGAGAGCGGGAGGGCCATAGATACGCAGTATTTT. The chain combines TRBV9 with TRBJ2-3; 10 bases are shared with TRBD2. Trimming at V came to 3 bases and at J to 5 bases, leaving 6 bases not matched to a gene. Germline V gives CDR1 SGDLS, CDR2 YYNGEE. The CDR3 sequence is 15 residues long.

Remarks on this clone: The sample has other DNA sequences that encode this CDR3 too. This sequence joins TRBV18 and TRBJ1-1, with D perhaps matching TRBD1 (6 bases). The germline V gene encodes CDR1 KGHSH and CDR2 LQKENI. This CDR3 comprises 15 residues. Trimming pared 1 base from V and 1 base from J, leaving 10 bases between. The CDR3, as DNA: TGTGCCAGCTCACCACGGCAGGGGCGGAACACTGAAGCTTTCTTT. Protein: CASSPRQGRNTEAFF. The full variable domain, its missing parts supplied by reference TRBV18 and TRBJ1-1, is NAGVMQNPRHLVRRRGQEARLRCSPMKGHSHVYWYRQLPEEGLKFMVYLQKENIIDESGMPKERFSAEFPKEGPSILRIQQVVRGDSAAYFCASSPRQGRNTEAFFGQGTRLTVV.

The chain uses TRBV5-1 and TRBJ2-7; 9 bases fit TRBD1. CDR1 SGHRS and CDR2 YFSETQ come from the germline V gene. This CDR3 spans 14 amino acids. The V segment lost 4 bases and the J segment 4 bases; nucleotides outside the gene matches: 6. The CDR3 sequence: CASSPGTGIYEQYF. For the CDR3, the DNA is TGCGCCAGCAGCCCCGGGACAGGGATTTACGAGCAGTACTTC.

The CDR3 region has the DNA TGTGCCAGTAGTATTAGCCGGACTAGTGAGATAGATACGCAGTATTTT. It is translated as CASSISRTSEIDTQYF. The chain uses TRBV19 and TRBJ2-3; 7 bases line up with TRBD2. Germline trimming cut 3 bases from V and 5 bases from J; bases unmatched to any gene: 11. This CDR3 is 16 amino acids long. Per germline, CDR1 LNHDA and CDR2 SQIVND (reference sequence).

This clone appeared a few times. V is TRBV4-3 and J is TRBJ2-7; a weak D match, TRBD1 (6 bases). The CDR3 consists of 15 residues. The germline gives CDR1 LGHNA, CDR2 YSLEER. V was pared by 0 bases and J by 5 bases, with 14 bases between. The CDR3 DNA reads TGCGCCAGCAGCCAAGACTGGCAGGGGTTGCACGAGCAGTACTTC. It specifies CASSQDWQGLHEQYF.

The rearrangement joins TRBV5-1 to TRBJ2-7; 15 nucleotides match TRBD2. V lost 3 bases, J lost 2 bases, and 6 bases stayed unmatched. Germline-derived CDR1 and CDR2 are SGHRS and YFSETQ. The CDR3 runs 17 residues. The CDR3 here is CASSWGTSGRSPYEQYF. The CDR3 coding sequence is TGCGCCAGCAGCTGGGGGACTAGCGGGAGGTCCCCCTACGAGCAGTACTTC.

The chain is built from TRBV19 and TRBJ1-4, with 8 bases lining up with TRBD1. The CDR3 has 14 residues. V lost 3 bases to trimming and J lost 8 bases; unmatched junction nucleotides: 5. Germline-derived CDR1 and CDR2 are LNHDA and SQIVND (reference sequence). DNA for the CDR3: TGTGCCAGTAGTATTTCAGGGGGCCGGGAAAAACTGTTTTTT. The encoded protein is CASSISGGREKLFF.

V is TRBV7-2 and J is TRBJ2-2; a weak D match, TRBD1 (7 bases). This CDR3 has 15 amino acids. Trimming pared 1 base from V and 6 bases from J, leaving 12 bases between. Germline-derived CDR1 and CDR2 are SGHTA and FQGNSA. The DNA of the CDR3 is TGTGCCAGCAGCTTAGGCGTCAGGGGGGCCGGGGAGCTGTTTTTT. It specifies CASSLGVRGAGELFF.

The chain has TRBV7-9 and TRBJ2-7, with D hard to call. Germline loops: CDR1 SEHNR, CDR2 FQNEAQ (reference sequence). The CDR3 runs 14 residues. V lost 4 bases, J lost 3 bases, and 13 bases lay in between. The CDR3 coding sequence is TGTGCCAGCAGCTCCAGCGAACGGAGCTACGAGCAGTACTTC. This translates into CASSSSERSYEQYF.

About this clone: At one of its ends the junction is not consistent with the germline gene, which may arise from a read error. The gene calls are TRBV7-9 and TRBJ2-1; D ambiguous. CDR1 is SEHNR, CDR2 FQNEAQ, per germline (reference sequence). The CDR3 extends over 16 amino acids. The CDR3 sequence: CSSSLRGGDSYNEQFF. CDR3 bases: TGTTCCAGCAGCTTAAGAGGCGGTGACTCCTACAATGAGCAGTTCTTC.

V gene TRBV25-1 combines with J gene TRBJ1-5; TRBD1 is a possible D gene (6 bases). Germline lookup yields CDR1 MGHDK and CDR2 SYGVNS. V was trimmed by 2 bases and J by 4 bases, leaving 12 bases between them. The CDR3 contains 15 residues. The chain's CDR3 is CASSEVGGSNQPQHF. DNA for the CDR3: TGTGCCAGCAGTGAAGTAGGGGGATCAAATCAGCCCCAGCATTTT.

This clone was detected a few times. This sequence joins TRBV5-1 and TRBJ1-2, with a weak D call TRBD1 (6 bases). Germline assignment: CDR1 SGHRS and CDR2 YFSETQ. The CDR3 is 13 residues long. Trimming removed 0 bases at V and 10 bases at J, with 13 bases between. The CDR3 DNA reads as TGCGCCAGCAGCTTGGACAGGGCGGGTGTCTACACCTTC. It is translated as CASSLDRAGVYTF.

This chain connects TRBV7-2 to TRBJ1-5; TRBD1 agrees at 7 bases. Germline CDR1 reads SGHTA; CDR2 reads FQGNSA. V was pared by 6 bases and J by 4 bases, with 6 bases of the junction left unmatched. This CDR3 is built from 14 residues. The CDR3 region is CASSSDRLNQPQHF. The CDR3 DNA follows: TGTGCCAGCAGTTCGGACAGGCTGAATCAGCCCCAGCATTTT. Complete variable domain (other parts from reference TRBV7-2 and TRBJ1-5): GAGVSQSPSNKVTEKGKDVELRCDPISGHTALYWYRQSLGQGLEFLIYFQGNSAPDKSGLPSDRFSAERTGGSVSTLTIQRTQQEDSAVYLCASSSDRLNQPQHFGDGTRLSIL.

This rearrangement joins TRBV15 to TRBJ1-4; D ambiguous. Trimming pared 3 bases from V and 3 bases from J, leaving 8 bases between. This CDR3 region has 14 residues. Germline V gene data show CDR1 as LNHNV and CDR2 as YYDKDF (reference sequence). CDR3 DNA: TGTGCCACCAGCAGCCGGGAACCTAATGAAAAACTGTTTTTT. The encoded protein is CATSSREPNEKLFF.

There are a few counts of this clone. The CDR3, as DNA: TGTGCCAGCAGCTCGGGAAGAAGTAGCACAGATACGCAGTATTTT. Encoded protein: CASSSGRSSTDTQYF. This sequence joins TRBV11-2 and TRBJ2-3, with a weak D call TRBD2 (5 bases). CDR1 and CDR2 (germline): SGHAT, FQNNGV. Trimming removed 4 bases at V and 0 bases at J, with 11 bases between. The CDR3 runs to 15 residues.